A selection of T cell receptor beta chains follows, all from one sample in a study of vaccination and CD4 T cells after COVID-19. TCRdb ran MiXCR on the PCR reads and lists one entry per CDR3 protein. Of roughly 15,000 distinct CDR3 sequences listed, around half are singletons. No cognate antigen is known for these TCRs. The sequencing used CD4+ T cells from blood, cultured in vitro, collected about 7 months after SARS-CoV-2 vaccination. The receptor source for this set is a human donor who had recovered from COVID-19. The CDR3 runs from the conserved cysteine through the conserved F or W. Each record gives: J gene, V gene, D gene, clone size, CDR3 DNA, CDR3 protein. A D gene is named only where the DNA matches it firmly. Not all rows give a size; the values are once, few, many and, for expanded clones, a class.

j_call: TRBJ2-5; v_call: TRBV18; d_call: -; clone_size: -; cdr3_nt: TGTGCCAGCTCGTCGGGTTGGAGCCAAGAGACCCAGTACTTC; cdr3_aa: CASSSGWSQETQYF
j_call: TRBJ1-1; v_call: TRBV20-1; d_call: -; clone_size: -; cdr3_nt: TGCAGTGCGTCTTCGCGGTCTGAAGCTTTCTTT; cdr3_aa: CSASSRSEAFF
j_call: TRBJ1-6; v_call: TRBV7-9; d_call: -; clone_size: -; cdr3_nt: TGTGCCAGAAGCTGGTCGGGGACGGTGTCACCCCTCCACTTT; cdr3_aa: CARSWSGTVSPLHF
j_call: TRBJ2-1; v_call: TRBV24-1; d_call: TRBD1; clone_size: few; cdr3_nt: TGTGCCACCGGGACAGTGGGACAGAGCTCCTACAATGAGCAGTTCTTC; cdr3_aa: CATGTVGQSSYNEQFF
j_call: TRBJ2-2; v_call: TRBV20-1; d_call: TRBD2; clone_size: -; cdr3_nt: TGCAGTGCTAGAGCCCCGGGACTAGCGGGGGGCCCAAACACCGGGGAGCTGTTTTTT; cdr3_aa: CSARAPGLAGGPNTGELFF
j_call: TRBJ2-1; v_call: TRBV21-1; d_call: -; clone_size: -; cdr3_nt: TGTGCCAGTGGGGCTAGCATTTCCTACAATGAGCAGTTCTTC; cdr3_aa: CASGASISYNEQFF
j_call: TRBJ2-2; v_call: TRBV5-6; d_call: -; clone_size: once; cdr3_nt: TGTGCCAGCAGCATCCAGACAGCGCTGAACACCGGGGAGCTGTTTTTT; cdr3_aa: CASSIQTALNTGELFF
j_call: TRBJ2-1; v_call: TRBV29-1; d_call: -; clone_size: -; cdr3_nt: TGCAGCGGGGGGGCAGGGTGGGGAATGACCTACAATGAGCAGTTCTTC; cdr3_aa: CSGGAGWGMTYNEQFF
j_call: TRBJ2-5; v_call: TRBV11-3; d_call: TRBD2; clone_size: -; cdr3_nt: TGTGCCAGCAGCTTGACTATAGCGGGAGGGCAAGAGACCCAGTACTTC; cdr3_aa: CASSLTIAGGQETQYF
j_call: TRBJ1-2; v_call: TRBV7-6; d_call: -; clone_size: once; cdr3_nt: TGTGCCAGCAGCTTAGGGGACTATGGCTACACCTTC; cdr3_aa: CASSLGDYGYTF
j_call: TRBJ1-6; v_call: TRBV7-8; d_call: TRBD1; clone_size: few; cdr3_nt: TGTGCCAGCAGCTTATCCGGGACAGGGGATTCACCCCTCCACTTT; cdr3_aa: CASSLSGTGDSPLHF
j_call: TRBJ2-1; v_call: TRBV6-1; d_call: -; clone_size: -; cdr3_nt: TGTGCCATACAGGGGGCGCAATGGGCGGGGGGGCTCGATGAGCAGTTCTTC; cdr3_aa: CAIQGAQWAGGLDEQFF
j_call: TRBJ1-5; v_call: TRBV7-6; d_call: -; clone_size: -; cdr3_nt: TGTGCCAGCAGCTTAGACGGGAATCAGCCCCAGCATTTT; cdr3_aa: CASSLDGNQPQHF